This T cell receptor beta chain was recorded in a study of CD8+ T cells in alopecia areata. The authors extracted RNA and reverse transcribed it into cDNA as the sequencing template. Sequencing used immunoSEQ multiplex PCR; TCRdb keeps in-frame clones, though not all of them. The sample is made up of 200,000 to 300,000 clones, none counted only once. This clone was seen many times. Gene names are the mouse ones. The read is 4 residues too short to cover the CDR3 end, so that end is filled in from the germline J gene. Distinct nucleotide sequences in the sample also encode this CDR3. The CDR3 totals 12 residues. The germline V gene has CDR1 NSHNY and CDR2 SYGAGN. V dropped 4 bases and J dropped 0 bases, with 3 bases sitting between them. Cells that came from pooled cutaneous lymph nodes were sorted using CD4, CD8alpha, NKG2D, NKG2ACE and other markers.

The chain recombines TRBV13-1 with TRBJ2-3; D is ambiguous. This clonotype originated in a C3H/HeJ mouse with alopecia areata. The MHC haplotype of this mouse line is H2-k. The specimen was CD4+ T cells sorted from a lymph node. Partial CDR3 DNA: TGTGCCAGCAGTCCTAGTGCAGAA. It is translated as CASSPSAE. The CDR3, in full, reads CASSPSAETLYF.